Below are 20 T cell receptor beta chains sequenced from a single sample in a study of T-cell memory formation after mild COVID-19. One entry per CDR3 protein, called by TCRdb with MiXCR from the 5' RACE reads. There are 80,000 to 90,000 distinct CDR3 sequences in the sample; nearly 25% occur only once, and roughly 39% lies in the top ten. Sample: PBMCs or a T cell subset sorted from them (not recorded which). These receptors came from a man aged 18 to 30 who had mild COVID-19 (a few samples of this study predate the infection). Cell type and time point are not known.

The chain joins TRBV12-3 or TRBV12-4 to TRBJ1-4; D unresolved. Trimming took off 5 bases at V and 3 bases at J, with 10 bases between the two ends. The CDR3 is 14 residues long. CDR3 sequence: CASSGREANEKLFF. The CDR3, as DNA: TGTGCCAGCAGTGGACGGGAGGCTAATGAAAAACTGTTTTTT.

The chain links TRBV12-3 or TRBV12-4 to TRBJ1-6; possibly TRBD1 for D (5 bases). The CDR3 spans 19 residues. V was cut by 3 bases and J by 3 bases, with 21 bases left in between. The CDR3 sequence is CASSFSRVNQDFYNSPLHF. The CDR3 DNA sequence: TGTGCCAGCAGTTTTTCCAGGGTCAACCAAGACTTCTATAATTCACCCCTCCACTTT.

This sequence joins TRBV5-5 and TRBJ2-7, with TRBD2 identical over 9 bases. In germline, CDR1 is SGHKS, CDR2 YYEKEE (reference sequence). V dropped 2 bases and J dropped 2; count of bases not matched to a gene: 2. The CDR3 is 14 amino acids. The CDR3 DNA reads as TGTGCCAGCAGCTTTCTAGCGGGGACCTACGAGCAGTACTTC. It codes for CASSFLAGTYEQYF.

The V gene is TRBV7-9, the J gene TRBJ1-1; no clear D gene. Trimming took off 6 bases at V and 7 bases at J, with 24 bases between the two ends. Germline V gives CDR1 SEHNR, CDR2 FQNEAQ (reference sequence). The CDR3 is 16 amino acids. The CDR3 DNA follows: TGTGCCAGCAGTTCCGCCGAGGTCCTTGCCGAGGATGAAGCTTTCTTT. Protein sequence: CASSSAEVLAEDEAFF.

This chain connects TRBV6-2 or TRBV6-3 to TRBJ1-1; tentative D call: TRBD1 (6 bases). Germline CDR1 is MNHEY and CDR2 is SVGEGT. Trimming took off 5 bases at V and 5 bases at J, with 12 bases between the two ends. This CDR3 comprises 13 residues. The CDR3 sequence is CASSPSDRTEAFF. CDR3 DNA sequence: TGTGCCAGCAGTCCCTCGGACAGAACTGAAGCTTTCTTT.

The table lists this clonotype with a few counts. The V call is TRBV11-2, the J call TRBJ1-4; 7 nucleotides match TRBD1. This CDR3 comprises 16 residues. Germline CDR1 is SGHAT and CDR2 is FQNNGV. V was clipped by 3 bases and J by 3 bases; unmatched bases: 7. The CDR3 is CASSLTGTKANEKLFF. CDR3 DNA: TGTGCCAGCAGCTTGACAGGGACTAAGGCTAATGAAAAACTGTTTTTT. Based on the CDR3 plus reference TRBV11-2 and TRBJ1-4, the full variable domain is EAGVAQSPRYKIIEKRQSVAFWCNPISGHATLYWYQQILGQGPKLLIQFQNNGVVDDSQLPKDRFSAERLKGVDSTLKIQPAKLEDSAVYLCASSLTGTKANEKLFFGSGTQLSVL.

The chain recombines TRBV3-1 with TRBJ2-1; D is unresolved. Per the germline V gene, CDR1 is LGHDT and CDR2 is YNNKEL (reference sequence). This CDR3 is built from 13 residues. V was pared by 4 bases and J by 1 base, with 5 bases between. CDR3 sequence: CASSPPSYNEQFF. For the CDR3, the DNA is TGTGCCAGCAGCCCGCCTTCCTACAATGAGCAGTTCTTC.

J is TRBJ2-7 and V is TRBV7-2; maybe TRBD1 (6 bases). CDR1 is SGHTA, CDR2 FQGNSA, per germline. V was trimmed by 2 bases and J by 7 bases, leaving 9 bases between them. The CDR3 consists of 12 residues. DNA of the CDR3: TGTGCCAGCAGCTTATCAGGGGCTGAGCAGTACTTC. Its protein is CASSLSGAEQYF.

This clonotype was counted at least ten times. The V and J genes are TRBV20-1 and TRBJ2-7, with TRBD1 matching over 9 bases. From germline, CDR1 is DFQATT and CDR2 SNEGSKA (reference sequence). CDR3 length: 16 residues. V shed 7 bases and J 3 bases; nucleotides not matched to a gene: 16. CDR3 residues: CSVSNSPGQGDYEQYV. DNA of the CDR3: TGCAGTGTCTCGAACTCTCCGGGACAGGGAGACTACGAGCAGTACGTC.

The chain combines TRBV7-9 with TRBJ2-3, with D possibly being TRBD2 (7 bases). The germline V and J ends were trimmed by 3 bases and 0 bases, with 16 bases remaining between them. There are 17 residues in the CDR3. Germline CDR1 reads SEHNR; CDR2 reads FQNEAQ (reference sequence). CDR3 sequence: CASSLGGGGLSTDTQYF. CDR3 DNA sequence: TGTGCCAGCAGCTTGGGCGGCGGGGGCCTTAGCACAGATACGCAGTATTTT.

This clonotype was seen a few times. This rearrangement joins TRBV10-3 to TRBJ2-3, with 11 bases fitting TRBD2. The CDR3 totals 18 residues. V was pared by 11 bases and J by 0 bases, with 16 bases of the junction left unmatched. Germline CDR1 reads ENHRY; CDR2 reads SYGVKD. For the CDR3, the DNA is TGTGCCGCCACACAGCGACTTACTAGCGGGGGAAGCACAGATACGCAGTATTTT. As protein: CAATQRLTSGGSTDTQYF.

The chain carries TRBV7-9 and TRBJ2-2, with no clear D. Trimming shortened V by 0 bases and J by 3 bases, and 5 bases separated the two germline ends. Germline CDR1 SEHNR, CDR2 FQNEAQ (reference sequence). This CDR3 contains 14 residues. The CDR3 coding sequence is TGTGCCAGCAGCTTAGCTAGCTACACCGGGGAGCTGTTTTTT. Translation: CASSLASYTGELFF.

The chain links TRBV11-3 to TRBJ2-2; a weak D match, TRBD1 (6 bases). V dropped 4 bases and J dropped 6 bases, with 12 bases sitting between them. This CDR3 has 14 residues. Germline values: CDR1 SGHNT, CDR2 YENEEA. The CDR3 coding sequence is TGTGCCAGCAGCTCCCTCGACAGGCCCGGGGAGCTGTTTTTT. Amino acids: CASSSLDRPGELFF.

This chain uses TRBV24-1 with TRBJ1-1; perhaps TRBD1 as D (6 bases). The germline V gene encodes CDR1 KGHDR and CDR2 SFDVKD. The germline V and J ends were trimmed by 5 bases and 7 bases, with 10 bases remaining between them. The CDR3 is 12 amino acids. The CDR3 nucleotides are TGTGCCACCAGTGGGGGGCTGGGTGAAGCTTTCTTT. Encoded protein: CATSGGLGEAFF.

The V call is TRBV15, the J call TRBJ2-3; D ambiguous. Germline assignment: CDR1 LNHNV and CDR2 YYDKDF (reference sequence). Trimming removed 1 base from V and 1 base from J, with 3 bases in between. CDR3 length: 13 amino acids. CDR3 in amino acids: CATSRAGTDTQYF. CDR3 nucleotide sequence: TGTGCCACCAGCAGAGCTGGCACAGATACGCAGTATTTT.

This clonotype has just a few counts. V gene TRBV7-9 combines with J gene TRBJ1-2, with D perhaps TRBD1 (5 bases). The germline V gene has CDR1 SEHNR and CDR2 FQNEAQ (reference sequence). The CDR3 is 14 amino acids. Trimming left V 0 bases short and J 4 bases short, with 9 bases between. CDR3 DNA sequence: TGTGCCAGCAGCTTAGCGGCTGGGGCCTATGGCTACACCTTC. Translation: CASSLAAGAYGYTF.

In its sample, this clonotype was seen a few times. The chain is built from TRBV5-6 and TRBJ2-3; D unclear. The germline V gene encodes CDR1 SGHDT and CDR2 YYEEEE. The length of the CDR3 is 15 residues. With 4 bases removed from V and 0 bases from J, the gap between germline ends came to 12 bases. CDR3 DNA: TGTGCCAGCAGCAACTCGGAAGCTAGCACAGATACGCAGTATTTT. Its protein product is CASSNSEASTDTQYF.

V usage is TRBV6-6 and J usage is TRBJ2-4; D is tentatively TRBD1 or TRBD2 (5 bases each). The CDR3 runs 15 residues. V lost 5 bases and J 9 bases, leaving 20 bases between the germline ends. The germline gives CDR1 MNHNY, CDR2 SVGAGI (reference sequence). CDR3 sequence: CASSKRGPFRGIQYF. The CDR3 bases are TGTGCCAGCAGTAAGAGGGGTCCCTTCCGTGGCATTCAGTACTTC.

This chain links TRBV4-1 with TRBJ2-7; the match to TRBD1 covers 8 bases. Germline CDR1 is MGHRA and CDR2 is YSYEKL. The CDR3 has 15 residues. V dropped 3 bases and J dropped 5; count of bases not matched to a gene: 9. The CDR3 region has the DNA TGCGCCAGCAGCCACAGGACAGGGTTGAAAGACGAGCAGTACTTC. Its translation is CASSHRTGLKDEQYF.

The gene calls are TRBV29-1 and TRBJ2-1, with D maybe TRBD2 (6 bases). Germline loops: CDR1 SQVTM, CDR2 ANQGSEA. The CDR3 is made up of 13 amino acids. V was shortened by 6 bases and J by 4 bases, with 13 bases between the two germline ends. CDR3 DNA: TGCAGCGTCCCCCCCGGGAGATACAATGAGCAGTTCTTC. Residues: CSVPPGRYNEQFF.